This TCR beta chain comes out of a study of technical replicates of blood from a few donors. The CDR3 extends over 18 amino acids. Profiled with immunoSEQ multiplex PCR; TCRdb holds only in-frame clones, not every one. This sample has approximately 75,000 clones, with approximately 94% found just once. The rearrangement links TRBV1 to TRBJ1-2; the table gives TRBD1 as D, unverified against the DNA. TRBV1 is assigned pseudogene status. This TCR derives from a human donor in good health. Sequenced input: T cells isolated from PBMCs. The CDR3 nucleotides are TGCACCAGCAGCCAATACACGGACAGAACCGCTTCTAACTATGGCTACACCTTC. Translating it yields CTSSQYTDRTASNYGYTF.